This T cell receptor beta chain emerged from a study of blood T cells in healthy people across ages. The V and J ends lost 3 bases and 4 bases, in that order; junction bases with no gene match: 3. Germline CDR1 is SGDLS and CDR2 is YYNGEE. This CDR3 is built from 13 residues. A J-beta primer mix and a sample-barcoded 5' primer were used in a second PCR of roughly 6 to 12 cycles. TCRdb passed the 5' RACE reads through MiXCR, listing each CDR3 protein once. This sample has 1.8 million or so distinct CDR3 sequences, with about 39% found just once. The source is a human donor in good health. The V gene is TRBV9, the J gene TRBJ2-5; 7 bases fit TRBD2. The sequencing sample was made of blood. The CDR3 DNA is TGTGCCAGCAGCGAACGGGAGGTAGAGACCCAGTACTTC. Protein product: CASSEREVETQYF.